The present entry profiles one T cell receptor (beta chain) with its context. This sample is part of a study of blood T cell repertoires in COVID-19. Assay used: immunoSEQ multiplex PCR; TCRdb lists only in-frame clones, some missing. The table has 200,000 or so clones, 80% to 95% seen once. Material for sequencing was peripheral blood. This TCR derives from a man between 60 and 75 years old with COVID-19, enrolled during active disease.

The CDR3 DNA sequence: TGTGCCAGCAGTCCCTCACTAGCGGGGAAGACCGATACGCAGTATTTT. It is translated as CASSPSLAGKTDTQYF. This chain uses TRBV28 with TRBJ2-3; 10 bases are a match to TRBD2. The CDR3 runs 16 residues. Germline CDR1 is MDHEN and CDR2 is SYDVKM. V lost 5 bases to trimming and J lost 6 bases; unmatched junction nucleotides: 11.